The 20 T cell receptor beta chains listed next were all sequenced from one sample in a study of shared clonotypes between healthy human individuals. This table comes from immunoSEQ multiplex PCR, and its TCRdb copy is limited to in-frame clones, with some not included. Of fewer than 550,000 clones listed, 75% to 80% are singletons. Specimen: PBMCs. The receptor set was obtained from a woman in her thirties or forties in good health. Some clones in this sample may be carry-over from other donors' samples.

The V call is TRBV27, the J call TRBJ2-5, with 7 bases aligning to TRBD2. Trimming took 5 bases from V and 2 from J; bases not matched to a gene: 8. Germline CDR1 is MNHEY and CDR2 is SMNVEV (reference sequence). This CDR3 has 15 residues. Written as DNA, the CDR3 is TGTGCCAGCAGTACCCGGGACTACCCACAAGAGACCCAGTACTTC. Translation gives CASSTRDYPQETQYF.

The chain uses TRBV18 and TRBJ1-1, with 8 bases matching TRBD1. Germline V gives CDR1 KGHSH, CDR2 LQKENI. Trimming removed 4 bases from V and 3 bases from J; junction bases left unmatched: 7. The CDR3 sequence is 15 residues long. The CDR3 nucleotides read TGTGCCAGCTCACTAAGGACAGGGAGGGACACTGAAGCTTTCTTT. Protein product: CASSLRTGRDTEAFF.

CDR3 coding DNA: TGCGCCAGCAGCTTGTCAGGACTCGCCTACGAGCAGTACTTC. Protein sequence: CASSLSGLAYEQYF. The chain is built from TRBV5-1 and TRBJ2-7; possible D gene TRBD2, 5 bases. Germline V gene sequence: CDR1 SGHRS, CDR2 YFSETQ. Trimming pared 1 base from V and 2 bases from J, leaving 10 bases between. The CDR3 runs 14 residues.

This clone was detected only a few times. Other nucleotide sequences in the sample specify the same CDR3. The chain carries TRBV9 and TRBJ1-1; D is ambiguous. Germline assignment: CDR1 SGDLS and CDR2 YYNGEE. V lost 0 bases to trimming and J lost 0 bases, with 3 bases between them. The CDR3 sequence is 13 residues long. CDR3 sequence: CASSVALNTEAFF. CDR3 nucleotides: TGTGCCAGCAGCGTAGCACTGAACACTGAAGCTTTCTTT.

This chain links TRBV2 with TRBJ1-4, with D maybe TRBD1 (6 bases). V gave up 3 bases and J gave up 4 bases, with 12 bases separating them. CDR1 SNHLY and CDR2 FYNNEI come from the germline V gene. CDR3 length equals 15 residues. As DNA, the CDR3 is TGTGCCAGCAGTGACCAGGGGCCCATTAATGAAAAACTGTTTTTT. Translation: CASSDQGPINEKLFF.

This clone was counted between two and nine times. For the CDR3, the DNA is TGTGCCAGCAGCCCAAGCTACAACTCCTACAATGAGCAGTTCTTC. This codes for CASSPSYNSYNEQFF. The rearrangement links TRBV7-3 to TRBJ2-1; no clear D. CDR1 and CDR2 (germline): SGHTA, FQGTGA. Between the trimmed V and J ends, which lost 5 bases and 0 bases, there was a span of 11 bases. The CDR3 is 15 residues long.

This chain uses TRBV7-3 with TRBJ2-1, with D perhaps matching TRBD2 (5 bases). V was shortened by 3 bases and J by 9 bases, with 18 bases between the two germline ends. Germline-derived CDR1 and CDR2 are SGHTA and FQGTGA. This CDR3 has 15 amino acids. The CDR3 region is CASSFGLSIRAEQFF. The CDR3 bases are TGTGCCAGCAGCTTTGGACTCTCCATTAGGGCTGAGCAGTTCTTC.

The chain carries TRBV6-4 and TRBJ2-3; D may be TRBD2 (5 bases). V lost 0 bases, J lost 1 base, and 8 bases lay in between. The CDR3 is 15 residues long. CDR1 MRHNA and CDR2 SNTAGT come from the germline V gene. The CDR3 DNA is TGTGCCAGCAGTGACTCGAGAGGGCGCACAGATACGCAGTATTTT. Amino acid sequence: CASSDSRGRTDTQYF.

CDR3 loop: CASFGQAYEQYF. The CDR3 bases are TGTGCCAGCTTTGGGCAGGCCTACGAGCAGTACTTC. The chain uses TRBV6-1 and TRBJ2-7, with D unresolved. This CDR3 is built from 12 residues. From germline, CDR1 is MNHNS and CDR2 SASEGT. The V end was cut by 8 bases, the J end by 2 bases, with 10 bases between.

CDR3 in amino acids: CASRDDTDTQYF. The CDR3 DNA follows: TGTGCCAGCAGGGACGACACAGATACGCAGTATTTT. The rearrangement uses TRBV25-1 and TRBJ2-3; D uncertain. CDR1 MGHDK and CDR2 SYGVNS come from the germline V gene. CDR3 length: 12 residues. Trimming shortened V by 6 bases and J by 2 bases, and 6 bases separated the two germline ends.

Remarks on this clone: Just one base apart from a much larger clone, this may be a read error. The chain joins TRBV5-1 to TRBJ1-1; D is unclear. The CDR3 runs 13 residues. Germline CDR1 SGHRS, CDR2 YFSETQ. CDR3 sequence: CASSQTTNTEALF. The CDR3 DNA is TGCGCCAGCAGCCAGACAACCAACACTGAAGCTCTCTTT.

The chain joins TRBV9 to TRBJ2-2, with TRBD2 matching 11 bases. There are 16 residues in the CDR3. CDR1 is SGDLS, CDR2 YYNGEE, per germline. With 4 bases clipped from V and 6 bases from J, the junction kept 8 bases outside the gene matches. The CDR3 sequence: CASSTTSGSPPGELFF. The CDR3 coding sequence is TGTGCCAGCAGCACAACTAGCGGGAGCCCGCCCGGGGAGCTGTTTTTT.

This clone has at least ten counts. V gene TRBV4-3 combines with J gene TRBJ1-3, with no clear D. Germline V gives CDR1 LGHNA, CDR2 YSLEER. The CDR3 totals 15 residues. V lost 3 bases, J lost 0 bases, and 9 bases lay in between. CDR3: CASSQTYSSGNTIYF. CDR3 bases: TGCGCCAGCAGCCAGACCTATAGCTCTGGAAACACCATATATTTT.

The V gene is TRBV6-1, the J gene TRBJ2-3; D may match TRBD1 or TRBD2 (5 bases each). The V end lost 2 bases, the J end lost 6 bases, and 12 bases lay between the germline ends. The CDR3 runs 14 residues. Per germline, CDR1 MNHNS and CDR2 SASEGT. The CDR3 is CASSETGTMDTQYF. The CDR3 DNA is TGTGCCAGCAGTGAAACTGGGACCATGGATACGCAGTATTTT.

The chain joins TRBV4-1 to TRBJ1-2; 7 nucleotides line up with TRBD1. CDR3 length: 13 residues. V dropped 1 base and J dropped 7; count of bases not matched to a gene: 3. Per germline, CDR1 MGHRA and CDR2 YSYEKL. The CDR3, as DNA: TGCGCCAGCAGCCAAGGGACAGGCGTTGGCTACACCTTC. It translates to CASSQGTGVGYTF.

The chain recombines TRBV2 with TRBJ2-1, with D unclear. This CDR3 comprises 11 residues. Per germline, CDR1 SNHLY and CDR2 FYNNEI. Deletions cut 10 bases from V and 5 bases from J, with 9 bases between. CDR3 region: CATFLNNEQFF. DNA for the CDR3: TGTGCCACCTTCCTCAACAATGAGCAGTTCTTC.

The chain uses TRBV7-8 and TRBJ2-1, with D unclear. Between the trimmed V and J ends, which lost 2 bases and 6 bases, there was a span of 11 bases. CDR3 length: 14 residues. CDR1 and CDR2 from the germline V gene are SGHVS and FQNEAQ. The CDR3 DNA reads as TGTGCCAGCAGCTTATGGCAGGCTCCCAATGAGCAGTTCTTC. This gives the protein CASSLWQAPNEQFF. Variable domain in full (rest from reference TRBV7-8 and TRBJ2-1): GAGVSQSPRYKVAKRGQDVALRCDPISGHVSLFWYQQALGQGPEFLTYFQNEAQLDKSGLPSDRFFAERPEGSVSTLKIQRTQQEDSAVYLCASSLWQAPNEQFFGPGTRLTVL.

The rearrangement joins TRBV29-1 to TRBJ1-5, with D hard to call. Germline CDR1 SQVTM, CDR2 ANQGSEA. The CDR3 is made up of 13 amino acids. The V end was cut by 6 bases, the J end by 5 bases, with 14 bases between. The chain's CDR3 is CSVQGGQHQPQHF. CDR3 sequence (DNA): TGCAGCGTACAAGGAGGGCAGCATCAGCCCCAGCATTTT.

The CDR3 region has the DNA TGTGCCAGCAGCACCCACGGGTTCAAGTCACAGCCCCAGCATTTT. It encodes CASSTHGFKSQPQHF. The V gene is TRBV5-8, the J gene TRBJ1-5; D unresolved. Trimming took off 4 bases at V and 7 bases at J, with 18 bases between the two ends. The CDR3 has 15 amino acids. Germline CDR1 and CDR2: SGHTS and YDEGEE.

This chain connects TRBV11-2 to TRBJ1-1; a weak D match, TRBD1 (5 bases). Germline V lookup: CDR1 SGHAT, CDR2 FQNNGV. The V and J ends lost 5 bases and 5 bases respectively, with 15 bases between them. This CDR3 contains 14 residues. The CDR3 protein is CASSTPTGRTEAFF. The CDR3 region has the DNA TGTGCCAGCAGCACCCCCACAGGTAGAACTGAAGCTTTCTTT.